This T cell receptor beta chain was retrieved from a study of CD8+CD57+ T cells in acquired aplastic anemia. The germline V gene encodes CDR1 SGHVS and CDR2 FQNEAQ. The V and J ends lost 5 bases and 4 bases respectively, with 18 bases between them. The CDR3 covers 16 residues. Using genomic DNA as the template, TCR beta VDJ and CDR3 profiling was carried out. TCRdb used MiXCR to reprocess the reads, holding one entry per CDR3 protein. The sample has 250,000 to 300,000 distinct CDR3 sequences, 55% to 65% seen once. The rearrangement joins TRBV7-8 to TRBJ2-1; TRBD2 is a possible D gene (5 bases). Sequencing input: sorted CD4+, CD8+, or CD8+CD57+ T cells (not recorded which) from PBMCs. This receptor was identified in a human donor with severe aplastic anemia or a healthy control (not recorded which). The CDR3 loop is CASSQSGNLPYNEQFF. CDR3 coding DNA: TGTGCCAGCAGCCAGTCCGGGAACCTACCTTACAATGAGCAGTTCTTC.